This T cell receptor (beta chain) was sequenced during a study of blood T cell repertoires in COVID-19 (TCRdb year 2020). About the investigation overall: Samples from collaborators originated in the United States, Italy and Spain and spanned both the acute and convalescent phases of COVID-19. The prospective study material was composed of cDNA or gDNA derived from T cells, B-cell-depleted T cells, or PBMCs. The samples were drawn from two sources: the first 160 participants of the ongoing ImmuneRACE study, and 1,000 to 1,500 subjects contributed by 6 global collaborators. A freely available public database, intended as a resource for researchers studying the immune response to SARS-CoV-2, is where the repertoires were released. Sample metadata almost always included a de-identified subject ID, COVID-19 status, age in years and sex. Where HLA class I and class II types were available, the types were taken from metadata supplied by the sample provider, not from assay-based typing. Subjects who had been exposed to COVID-19, were actively infected with it, or had recovered from it provided the deeply sampled blood TCRbeta repertoires that made up the dataset. Broader findings and caveats from the paper: The quantity of clinical and demographic metadata differed by source and by participant and was supplied without curation.

With respect to this clone: Its antigen is still unknown. Base qualities are not provided; no much larger clone lies one nucleotide away.

TCRbeta CDR3 regions were amplified from genomic DNA by means of the immunoSEQ Assay, a bias-controlled multiplex PCR. The original pipeline was this. The number of nucleated cells in each sample was estimated from the amplification of reference gene primers within the assay. To quantify the absolute abundance of each unique TCRbeta CDR3 rearrangement, sequence reads were collapsed and filtered. Productive Simpson clonality was computed per sample as the square root of Simpson's diversity index over productive rearrangements. The clones in this table, taken by TCRdb from immuneACCESS, are in-frame only. Not every clone is retained; where verified, under half of the shortfall comes from an unresolved V gene, and the cause of the rest is unknown. V, J and clone size are those of that table, while D and trimming were read from the DNA. The sample yields 250,000 or so clones; about 85% were counted once. The ten largest clones take up 3% of the sample.

The collaborating institutions used their own protocols to collect whole blood in K2EDTA tubes. For TCRbeta analysis, collaborator samples were shipped as frozen whole blood, as isolated PBMCs, or as DNA extracted from either sample type. V gives up 8 bases and J gives up 7 bases, and the segment between their germline ends measures 18 bases. Reading the germline V gene (reference sequence) gives CDR1 LNHDA and CDR2 SQIVND. Spanning cysteine to phenylalanine, the CDR3 consists of 14 amino acids. Kept here is only the CDR3 DNA, which spans 42 bases and is read in frame from base 1. Sequencing was carried out using peripheral blood. The chain couples TRBV19 to TRBJ1-5; the D gene is not confidently resolved. The clonotype originates from a man younger than 30 with active or convalescent COVID-19. The CDR3 protein: CASHPGVSGQPQHF. In nucleotide form, the sequence is TGTGCCAGTCACCCTGGGGTCAGCGGGCAGCCCCAGCATTTT.